This passage covers 30 T cell receptor beta chains from one sample sequenced in a study of cytotoxic CD8 clonotypes in ibrutinib-treated CLL. Profiled with immunoSEQ multiplex PCR; TCRdb holds only in-frame clones, not every one. The sample consists of about 140,000 clones, roughly 80% of them appearing once. The sequenced sample was PBMCs, obtained after 12 months of ibrutinib treatment. These receptors originate from a human donor with chronic lymphocytic leukemia.

The chain combines TRBV7-9 with TRBJ2-2; D is uncertain. V lost 1 base, J lost 3 bases, and 6 bases lay in between. Germline assignment: CDR1 SEHNR and CDR2 FQNEAQ (reference sequence). The CDR3 runs to 14 residues. The CDR3 DNA sequence: TGTGCCAGCAGCTTAGGCACTTACACCGGGGAGCTGTTTTTT. This gives the protein CASSLGTYTGELFF.

The chain recombines TRBV7-2 with TRBJ1-4; 7 bases align to TRBD1. The length of the CDR3 is 14 residues. The V gene end was trimmed by 5 bases and the J gene end by 7 bases; junction bases not matched to a gene: 7. In germline, CDR1 is SGHTA, CDR2 FQGNSA. The DNA of the CDR3 is TGTGCCAGCAGCGTCGGGACAGCGAGTGAAAAACTGTTTTTT. It yields the protein CASSVGTASEKLFF.

The rearrangement uses TRBV7-9 and TRBJ2-3; D is unresolved. The germline CDR1 and CDR2 sequences are SEHNR and FQNEAQ (reference sequence). This CDR3 spans 13 amino acids. V lost 6 bases and J 7 bases, leaving 14 bases between the germline ends. In DNA, the CDR3 is TGTGCCAGCAGACCAGGCCTCGAGAATACGCAGTATTTT. It translates to CASRPGLENTQYF.

The chain has TRBV7-9 and TRBJ1-5; TRBD1 might be the D (6 bases). Trimming pared 1 base from V and 7 bases from J, leaving 14 bases between. The CDR3 consists of 15 residues. CDR1 is SEHNR and CDR2 is FQNEAQ in the germline V gene (reference sequence). The chain's CDR3 is CASSLDWGARQPQHF. The CDR3 region has the DNA TGTGCCAGCAGCTTAGATTGGGGGGCTCGGCAGCCCCAGCATTTT.

This clone was seen more than once but under ten times. The chain links TRBV9 to TRBJ2-1; 7 bases agree with TRBD1. V dropped 2 bases and J dropped 4; count of bases not matched to a gene: 3. The CDR3 is made up of 14 amino acids. Germline CDR1 SGDLS, CDR2 YYNGEE. The CDR3 coding sequence is TGTGCCAGCAGCGTGGGACAGACATACAATGAGCAGTTCTTC. As protein: CASSVGQTYNEQFF.

The gene calls are TRBV4-1 and TRBJ2-1; no clear D. CDR1 is MGHRA and CDR2 is YSYEKL in the germline V gene. Deletions cut 4 bases from V and 3 bases from J, with 10 bases between. This CDR3 region has 14 residues. The CDR3 nucleotides read TGCGCCAGCAGCCGCACAGCGCTCTACAATGAGCAGTTCTTC. Residues: CASSRTALYNEQFF.

This clone was counted only a few times. The CDR3 DNA reads TGTGCCAGCGGGACTAGCGGGGTCTACGAGCAGTACTTC. Its protein is CASGTSGVYEQYF. This chain joins TRBV6-8 and TRBJ2-7; 13 positions match TRBD2. This CDR3 has 13 amino acids. After removal of 8 bases from V and 3 bases from J, the junction contained 1 base not matched to a gene. Germline CDR1 MNHGY, CDR2 SAAAGT.

This chain connects TRBV6-4 to TRBJ2-7, with 16 bases identical to TRBD2. The CDR3 covers 20 residues. Per germline, CDR1 MRHNA and CDR2 SNTAGT. With V trimmed by 8 bases and J by 4 bases, 20 bases remained unmatched. The CDR3 DNA is TGTGCCAGCTTGGGACTAGCGGGGGGGCATTCAACATTACATCCTTACGAGCAGTACTTC. Protein product: CASLGLAGGHSTLHPYEQYF.

This clone was observed once. The chain couples TRBV28 to TRBJ1-1; D ambiguous. Per the germline V gene, CDR1 is MDHEN and CDR2 is SYDVKM. The CDR3 is 14 amino acids. V lost 6 bases, J lost 6 bases, and 17 bases lay in between. The CDR3 here is CASSRSVSSSEAFF. The CDR3 region has the DNA TGTGCCAGCAGCAGATCCGTGTCTAGCTCTGAAGCTTTCTTT.

This clone was observed a few times. The chain couples TRBV6-5 to TRBJ1-2, with D perhaps matching TRBD1 (6 bases). Germline V gene sequence: CDR1 MNHEY, CDR2 SVGAGI. The V and J ends lost 5 bases and 4 bases respectively, with 11 bases between them. The CDR3 totals 13 residues. The CDR3 is CASSPTGTYGYTF. The CDR3 coding sequence is TGTGCCAGCAGTCCCACAGGGACCTATGGCTACACCTTC.

This chain uses TRBV18 with TRBJ2-7; 8 bases are shared with TRBD1. The CDR3 has 14 amino acids. V lost 3 bases, J lost 3 bases, and 4 bases stayed unmatched. CDR1 is KGHSH, CDR2 LQKENI, per germline. CDR3 protein: CASSPGTGHYEQYF. CDR3 DNA sequence: TGTGCCAGCTCACCCGGGACAGGCCACTACGAGCAGTACTTC.

The chain combines TRBV6-5 with TRBJ2-7; 7 bases map to TRBD1. The trim removed 7 bases at V and 0 bases at J, leaving 3 bases unmatched. Germline assignment: CDR1 MNHEY and CDR2 SVGAGI. This CDR3 is 13 amino acids long. The CDR3 coding sequence is TGTGCCAGCAAACAGGGGAGCTCCTACGAGCAGTACTTC. This codes for CASKQGSSYEQYF.

This clone was recorded once. This chain joins TRBV5-5 and TRBJ2-4; 11 bases align to TRBD1. J gave up 0 bases and V 5 bases, and 7 bases lay outside the gene matches. This CDR3 has 17 residues. Germline CDR1 is SGHKS and CDR2 is YYEKEE (reference sequence). This CDR3 is CASRTGQGVLAKNIQYF. The CDR3 nucleotides read TGTGCCAGCAGAACGGGACAGGGGGTTCTAGCCAAAAACATTCAGTACTTC.

The chain recombines TRBV11-3 with TRBJ1-4; no clear D. This CDR3 comprises 15 residues. The ends were cut back, 5 bases at V and 3 bases at J, with 13 bases in the middle. CDR1 SGHNT and CDR2 YENEEA come from the germline V gene. The CDR3, as DNA: TGTGCCAGCAGCCTCAACGGGTTATCTAATGAAAAACTGTTTTTT. It is translated as CASSLNGLSNEKLFF.

The genes are TRBV6-1 and TRBJ2-1; TRBD2 aligns across 8 bases. The CDR3 is made up of 15 amino acids. Trimming took 1 base from V and 8 from J; bases not matched to a gene: 7. Germline V gene sequence: CDR1 MNHNS, CDR2 SASEGT. CDR3 region: CASSEGSGGQDEQFF. Written as DNA, the CDR3 is TGTGCCAGCAGTGAAGGGAGCGGGGGCCAGGATGAGCAGTTCTTC.

The chain carries TRBV27 and TRBJ1-2, with no clear D. Trimming left V 4 bases short and J 6 bases short, with 12 bases between. Germline V CDR1 and CDR2: MNHEY, SMNVEV (reference sequence). This CDR3 contains 13 residues. The CDR3 sequence: CASSSWGGNGYTF. The DNA of the CDR3 is TGTGCCAGCAGTTCATGGGGTGGAAATGGCTACACCTTC.

This rearrangement joins TRBV18 to TRBJ2-7; the match to TRBD1 covers 10 bases. The CDR3 length is 15 residues. Germline lookup yields CDR1 KGHSH and CDR2 LQKENI. J gave up 4 bases and V 5 bases, and 8 bases lay outside the gene matches. CDR3 region: CASSSGQGSRYEQYF. CDR3 bases: TGTGCCAGCTCATCGGGACAGGGGTCAAGATACGAGCAGTACTTC.

This clone was detected only once. V and J are TRBV18 and TRBJ1-3; perhaps TRBD1 as D (6 bases). CDR1 is KGHSH, CDR2 LQKENI, per germline. Trimming left V 5 bases short and J 0 bases short, with 17 bases between. The CDR3 extends over 17 amino acids. The CDR3 is CASSSLDSQPSGNTIYF. The CDR3, as DNA: TGTGCCAGCTCAAGCCTGGACAGCCAACCCTCTGGAAACACCATATATTTT.

CDR3: CASSLGWEQPQHF. The CDR3 nucleotides read TGTGCCAGCAGCTTAGGGTGGGAGCAGCCCCAGCATTTT. The rearrangement joins TRBV11-3 to TRBJ1-5; D is unclear. The CDR3 totals 13 residues. Germline CDR1 SGHNT, CDR2 YENEEA. V lost 1 base, J lost 7 bases, and 8 bases lay in between.

The V call is TRBV10-3, the J call TRBJ2-1; D not certain. V was trimmed by 11 bases and J by 0 bases, leaving 11 bases between them. The CDR3 consists of 13 residues. Looked up from germline, CDR1 is ENHRY and CDR2 is SYGVKD. CDR3 residues: CASKSDSYNEQFF. The CDR3 region has the DNA TGTGCCTCCAAGAGCGACTCCTACAATGAGCAGTTCTTC.

The V and J genes are TRBV28 and TRBJ1-5; possibly TRBD1 for D (6 bases). This CDR3 contains 15 residues. V dropped 7 bases and J dropped 9 bases, with 22 bases sitting between them. Germline V CDR1 and CDR2: MDHEN, SYDVKM. In nucleotides, the CDR3 is TGTGCCAGCAATGAAATCAGACAGGCCAAATGGCCCCAGCATTTT. Translating it yields CASNEIRQAKWPQHF.

Only a few counts were recorded for this clone. The chain employs TRBV10-3 and TRBJ2-7, with 9 bases identical to TRBD1. The V gene end was trimmed by 9 bases and the J gene end by 6 bases; junction bases not matched to a gene: 15. Germline values: CDR1 ENHRY, CDR2 SYGVKD. The CDR3 covers 15 residues. CDR3 residues: CAIRETGTGPAEQYF. In DNA, the CDR3 is TGTGCCATAAGGGAGACCGGGACAGGGCCCGCCGAGCAGTACTTC.

V usage is TRBV7-8 and J usage is TRBJ1-5, with D unclear. V lost 1 base and J lost 3, with 7 bases in between. The CDR3 loop spans 14 amino acids. Germline V gene sequence: CDR1 SGHVS, CDR2 FQNEAQ. For the CDR3, the DNA is TGTGCCAGCAGCTTAGAAGTACCCAATCAGCCCCAGCATTTT. Its translation: CASSLEVPNQPQHF.

The chain combines TRBV5-8 with TRBJ2-1; the D gene could be TRBD1 or TRBD2 (5 bases each). The germline gives CDR1 SGHTS, CDR2 YDEGEE. The CDR3 spans 14 residues. Trimming took off 5 bases at V and 2 bases at J, with 11 bases between the two ends. For the CDR3, the DNA is TGTGCCAGCAGAGCTGGGGGAACCTACAATGAGCAGTTCTTC. Translating it yields CASRAGGTYNEQFF. Drawing the rest from reference TRBV5-8 and TRBJ2-1, the complete variable domain is EAGVTQSPTHLIKTRGQQATLRCSPISGHTSVYWYQQALGLGLQFLLWYDEGEERNRGNFPPRFSGRQFPNYSSELNVNALELEDSALYLCASRAGGTYNEQFFGPGTRLTVL.

The V gene is TRBV9, the J gene TRBJ2-1; 9 positions agree with TRBD2. The V and J ends lost 3 bases and 9 bases, in that order; junction bases with no gene match: 16. The germline gives CDR1 SGDLS, CDR2 YYNGEE. This CDR3 spans 17 amino acids. Here the CDR3 reads CASSETPVAGEDVEQFF. The CDR3 DNA reads as TGTGCCAGCAGCGAGACCCCCGTAGCGGGAGAGGACGTTGAGCAGTTCTTC.

On this clone itself: The limits of the CDR3 on the DNA are not certain, so only TCRdb's listed CDR3 is given. The chain employs TRBV6-5 and TRBJ2-7; TRBD2, the table's D call, was not compared with the DNA. Germline V lookup: CDR1 MNHEY, CDR2 SVGAGI. 14 amino acids form the CDR3, both terminal residues included. The CDR3 region is CASSYTFGSYEQYF.

This clone was seen a handful of times. The chain employs TRBV11-3 and TRBJ1-2; D is unclear. V shed 1 base and J shed 6 bases, with 12 bases lying between them. CDR3 size: 14 residues. Germline-derived CDR1 and CDR2 are SGHNT and YENEEA. The CDR3 is CASSLGWEPNGYTF. Written as DNA, the CDR3 is TGTGCCAGCAGCTTAGGTTGGGAACCTAATGGCTACACCTTC.

This clone was found a few times. J is TRBJ2-1 and V is TRBV5-8; unclear D gene. Germline-derived CDR1 and CDR2 are SGHTS and YDEGEE. V dropped 0 bases and J dropped 9 bases, with 7 bases sitting between them. The CDR3 extends over 12 amino acids. The CDR3 DNA follows: TGTGCCAGCAGCTTGGGTAGCAGTGAGCAGTTCTTC. Translating gives CASSLGSSEQFF. The full variable domain, in which reference TRBV5-8 and TRBJ2-1 provide the parts outside the CDR3, is EAGVTQSPTHLIKTRGQQATLRCSPISGHTSVYWYQQALGLGLQFLLWYDEGEERNRGNFPPRFSGRQFPNYSSELNVNALELEDSALYLCASSLGSSEQFFGPGTRLTVL.

This clone appeared a single time. The J gene is TRBJ1-6, the V gene TRBV7-9; TRBD1 is a possible D gene (6 bases). Germline V gene sequence: CDR1 SEHNR, CDR2 FQNEAQ (reference sequence). Trimming stripped 4 bases from V and 7 bases from J, with 20 bases between. The CDR3 consists of 17 residues. The CDR3 reads CASSSQGGFGQNSPLHF. In nucleotides, the CDR3 is TGTGCCAGCAGCTCTCAAGGGGGTTTCGGCCAAAATTCACCCCTCCACTTT.

The V call is TRBV2, the J call TRBJ2-1; 8 positions match TRBD2. The CDR3 has 14 amino acids. V was clipped by 7 bases and J by 3 bases; unmatched bases: 5. CDR1 is SNHLY, CDR2 FYNNEI, per germline. The CDR3, as DNA: TGTGCCAGCACCAGACTAGCGAGCTACAATGAGCAGTTCTTC. Translation: CASTRLASYNEQFF.